The source of this T cell receptor (beta chain) is a study of T cell repertoires in ileal Crohn's disease. Turning to the study itself: Patients had a median roughly 8-year disease duration, and about 36% were active smokers. Points from the study as a whole: Clonality above 26.8% at surgery always came with endoscopic recurrence. High-frequency clones were more common in sorted CD8 than CD4 cells.

The germline CDR1 and CDR2 sequences are SGHAT and FQNNGV. The CDR3 extends over 17 amino acids. V was pared by 3 bases and J by 0 bases, with 15 bases between. Time point denoted: neoterminal ileum biopsy at postoperative endoscopy, about 6 months after surgery. Per sample, roughly 0.5 micrograms of biopsy DNA were TCRB immunosequenced. Using immunoSEQ multiplex PCR, the repertoire was profiled, and TCRdb retains in-frame clones only, with some absent. The sample yields some 14,000 clones, roughly 79% seen once. As concerns this clone: Antigen specificity is unknown.

This TCR came from an adult with Crohn's disease. The rearrangement joins TRBV11-2 to TRBJ1-3, with D perhaps matching TRBD1 (5 bases). Sequencing was carried out using ileal tissue. This CDR3 is CASSLGQGIHSGNTIYF. The CDR3, as DNA: TGTGCCAGCAGCTTGGGGCAGGGAATCCACTCTGGAAACACCATATATTTT.